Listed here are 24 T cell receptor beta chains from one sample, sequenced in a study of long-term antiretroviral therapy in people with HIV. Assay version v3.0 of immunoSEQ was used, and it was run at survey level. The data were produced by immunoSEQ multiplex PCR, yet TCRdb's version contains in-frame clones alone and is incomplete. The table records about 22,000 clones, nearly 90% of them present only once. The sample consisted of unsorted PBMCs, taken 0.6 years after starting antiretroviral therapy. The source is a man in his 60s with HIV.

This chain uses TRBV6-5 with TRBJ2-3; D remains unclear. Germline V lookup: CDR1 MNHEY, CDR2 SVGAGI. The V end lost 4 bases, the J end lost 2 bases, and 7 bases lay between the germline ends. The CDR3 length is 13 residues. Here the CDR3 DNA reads TGTGCCAGCAGTTCATGGCCCACAGATACGCAGTATTTT. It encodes CASSSWPTDTQYF.

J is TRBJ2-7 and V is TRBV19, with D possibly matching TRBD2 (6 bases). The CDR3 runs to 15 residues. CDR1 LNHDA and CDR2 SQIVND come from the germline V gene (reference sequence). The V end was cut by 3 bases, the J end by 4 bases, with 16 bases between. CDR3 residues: CASSMGGDIQYEQYF. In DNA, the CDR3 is TGTGCCAGTAGTATGGGCGGGGATATTCAGTACGAGCAGTACTTC.

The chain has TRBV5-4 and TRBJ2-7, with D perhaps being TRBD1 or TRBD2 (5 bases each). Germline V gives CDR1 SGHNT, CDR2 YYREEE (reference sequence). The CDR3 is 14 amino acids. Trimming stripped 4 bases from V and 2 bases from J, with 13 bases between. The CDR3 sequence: CASSAWGSAYEQYF. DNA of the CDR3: TGTGCCAGCAGCGCTTGGGGGTCCGCCTACGAGCAGTACTTC.

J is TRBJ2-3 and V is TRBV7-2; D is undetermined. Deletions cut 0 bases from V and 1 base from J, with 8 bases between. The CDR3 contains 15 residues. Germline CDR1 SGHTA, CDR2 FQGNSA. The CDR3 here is CASSLAAAGTDTQYF. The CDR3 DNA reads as TGTGCCAGCAGCTTAGCTGCCGCGGGCACAGATACGCAGTATTTT.

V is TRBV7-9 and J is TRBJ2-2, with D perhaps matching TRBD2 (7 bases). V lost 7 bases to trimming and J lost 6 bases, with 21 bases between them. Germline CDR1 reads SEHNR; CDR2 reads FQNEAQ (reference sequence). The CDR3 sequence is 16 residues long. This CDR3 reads CASTQSGRGGAGELFF. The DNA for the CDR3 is TGTGCCAGCACCCAAAGCGGCCGAGGGGGGGCCGGGGAGCTGTTTTTT.

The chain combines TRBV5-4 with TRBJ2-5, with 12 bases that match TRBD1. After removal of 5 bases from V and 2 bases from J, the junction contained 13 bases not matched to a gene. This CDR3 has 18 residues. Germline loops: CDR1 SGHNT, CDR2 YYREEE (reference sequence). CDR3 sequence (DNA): TGTGCCAGCAGGGGGGGGACAGGGGGCATCGGGGGTCAAGAGACCCAGTACTTC. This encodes CASRGGTGGIGGQETQYF.

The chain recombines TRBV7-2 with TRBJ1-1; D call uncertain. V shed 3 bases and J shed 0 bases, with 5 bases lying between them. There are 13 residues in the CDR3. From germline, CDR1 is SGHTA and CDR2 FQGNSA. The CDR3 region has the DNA TGTGCCAGCAGCTTTTCGATGAACACTGAAGCTTTCTTT. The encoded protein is CASSFSMNTEAFF.

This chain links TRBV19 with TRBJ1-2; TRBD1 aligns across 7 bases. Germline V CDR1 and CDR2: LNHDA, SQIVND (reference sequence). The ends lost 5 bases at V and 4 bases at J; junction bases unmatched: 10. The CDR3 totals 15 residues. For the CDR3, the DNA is TGTGCCAGTAGTCTCGGACAGGCTATTCGCTATGGCTACACCTTC. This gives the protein CASSLGQAIRYGYTF.

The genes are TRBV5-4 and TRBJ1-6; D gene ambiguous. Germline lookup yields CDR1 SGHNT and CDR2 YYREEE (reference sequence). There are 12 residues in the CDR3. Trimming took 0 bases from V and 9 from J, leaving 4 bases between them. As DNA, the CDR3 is TGTGCCAGCAGCTTGGAGTTTTCACCCCTCCACTTT. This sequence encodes CASSLEFSPLHF.

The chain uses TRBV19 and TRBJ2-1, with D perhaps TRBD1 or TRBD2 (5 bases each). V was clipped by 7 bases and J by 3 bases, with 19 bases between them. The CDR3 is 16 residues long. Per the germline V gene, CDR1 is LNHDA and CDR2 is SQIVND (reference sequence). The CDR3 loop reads CASTNSGTYRYNEQFF. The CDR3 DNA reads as TGTGCCAGTACTAATTCGGGGACCTACCGCTACAATGAGCAGTTCTTC.

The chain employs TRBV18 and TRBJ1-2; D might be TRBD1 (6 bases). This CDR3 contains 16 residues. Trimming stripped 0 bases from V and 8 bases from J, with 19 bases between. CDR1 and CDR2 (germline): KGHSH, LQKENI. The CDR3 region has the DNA TGTGCCAGCTCACCACCGGGGAGGGGGGGCAGTGACGGCTACACCTTC. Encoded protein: CASSPPGRGGSDGYTF.

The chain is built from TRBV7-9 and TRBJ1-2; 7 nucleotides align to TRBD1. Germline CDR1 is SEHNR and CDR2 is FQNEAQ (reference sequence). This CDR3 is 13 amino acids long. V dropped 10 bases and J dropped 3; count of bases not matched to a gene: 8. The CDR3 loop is CAIEGTAHYGYTF. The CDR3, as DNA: TGTGCCATCGAAGGGACAGCGCACTATGGCTACACCTTC.

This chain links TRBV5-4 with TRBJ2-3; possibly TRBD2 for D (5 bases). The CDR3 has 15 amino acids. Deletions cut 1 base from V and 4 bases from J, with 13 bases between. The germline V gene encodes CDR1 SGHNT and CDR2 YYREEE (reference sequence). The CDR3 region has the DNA TGTGCCAGCAGCTTGAGGGAGTTTGGGGCAGATACGCAGTATTTT. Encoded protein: CASSLREFGADTQYF.

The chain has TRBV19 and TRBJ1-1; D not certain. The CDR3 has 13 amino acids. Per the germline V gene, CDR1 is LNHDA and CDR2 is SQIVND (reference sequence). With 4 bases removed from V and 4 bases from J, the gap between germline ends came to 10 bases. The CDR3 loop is CASSTRDGTEAFF. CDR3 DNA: TGTGCCAGTAGTACGCGGGATGGCACTGAAGCTTTCTTT.

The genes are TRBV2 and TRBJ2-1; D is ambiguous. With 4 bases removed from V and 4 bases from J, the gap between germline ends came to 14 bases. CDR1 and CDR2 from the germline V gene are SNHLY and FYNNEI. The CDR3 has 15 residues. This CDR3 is CASSGPLPEYNEQFF. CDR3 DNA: TGTGCCAGCAGTGGGCCACTCCCGGAATACAATGAGCAGTTCTTC.

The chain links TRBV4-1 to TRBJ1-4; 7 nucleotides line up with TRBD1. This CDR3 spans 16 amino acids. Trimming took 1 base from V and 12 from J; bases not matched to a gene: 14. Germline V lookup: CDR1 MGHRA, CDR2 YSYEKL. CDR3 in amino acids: CASSQAPTGLEGELFF. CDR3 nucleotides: TGCGCCAGCAGCCAAGCCCCGACAGGGCTGGAGGGTGAACTGTTTTTT.

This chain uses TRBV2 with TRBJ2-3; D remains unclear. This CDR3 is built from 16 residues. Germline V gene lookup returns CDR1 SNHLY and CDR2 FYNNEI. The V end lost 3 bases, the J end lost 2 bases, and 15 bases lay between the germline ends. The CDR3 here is CASSDVGLEHTDTQYF. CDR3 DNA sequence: TGTGCCAGCAGTGATGTAGGCCTAGAGCACACAGATACGCAGTATTTT.

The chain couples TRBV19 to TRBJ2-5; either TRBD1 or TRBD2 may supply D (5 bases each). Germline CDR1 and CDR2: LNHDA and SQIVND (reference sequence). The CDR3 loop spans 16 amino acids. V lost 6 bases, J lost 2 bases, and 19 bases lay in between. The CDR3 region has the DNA TGTGCCAGTAGCAGGGCCGGGGTGAGGCCTCAAGAGACCCAGTACTTC. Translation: CASSRAGVRPQETQYF.

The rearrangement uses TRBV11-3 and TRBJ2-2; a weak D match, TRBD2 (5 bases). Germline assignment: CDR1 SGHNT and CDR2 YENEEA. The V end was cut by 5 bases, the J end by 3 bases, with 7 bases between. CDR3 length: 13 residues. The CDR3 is CASSREYTGELFF. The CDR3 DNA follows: TGTGCCAGCAGCCGGGAATACACCGGGGAGCTGTTTTTT.

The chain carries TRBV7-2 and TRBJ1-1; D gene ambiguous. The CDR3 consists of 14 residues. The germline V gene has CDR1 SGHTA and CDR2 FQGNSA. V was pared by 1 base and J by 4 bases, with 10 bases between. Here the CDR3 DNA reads TGTGCCAGCAGCTTAGTCGGCAGCGGCACTGAAGCTTTCTTT. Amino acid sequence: CASSLVGSGTEAFF.

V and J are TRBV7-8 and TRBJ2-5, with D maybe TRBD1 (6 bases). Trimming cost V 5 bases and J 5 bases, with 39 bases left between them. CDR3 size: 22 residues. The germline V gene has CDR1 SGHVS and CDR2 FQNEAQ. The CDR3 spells CASSLTLLSAETGNSRGETQYF. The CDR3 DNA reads TGTGCCAGCAGCCTTACCCTTCTATCTGCAGAGACAGGTAATAGTAGGGGTGAGACCCAGTACTTC. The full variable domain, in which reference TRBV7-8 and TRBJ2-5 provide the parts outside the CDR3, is GAGVSQSPRYKVAKRGQDVALRCDPISGHVSLFWYQQALGQGPEFLTYFQNEAQLDKSGLPSDRFFAERPEGSVSTLKIQRTQQEDSAVYLCASSLTLLSAETGNSRGETQYFGPGTRLLVL.

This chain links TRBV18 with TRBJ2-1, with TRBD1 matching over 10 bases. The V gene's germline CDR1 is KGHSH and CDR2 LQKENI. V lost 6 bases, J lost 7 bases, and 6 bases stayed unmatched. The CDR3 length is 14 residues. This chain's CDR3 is CASSGTGAGNEQFF. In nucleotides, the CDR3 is TGTGCCAGCTCGGGGACAGGGGCGGGAAATGAGCAGTTCTTC.

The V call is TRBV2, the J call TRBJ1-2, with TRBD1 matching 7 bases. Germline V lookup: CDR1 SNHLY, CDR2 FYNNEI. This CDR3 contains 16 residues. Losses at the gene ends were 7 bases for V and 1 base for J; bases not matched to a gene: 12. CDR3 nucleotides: TGTGCCAGCATTGGACAGGCACTAGCTGTTAACTATGGCTACACCTTC. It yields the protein CASIGQALAVNYGYTF.

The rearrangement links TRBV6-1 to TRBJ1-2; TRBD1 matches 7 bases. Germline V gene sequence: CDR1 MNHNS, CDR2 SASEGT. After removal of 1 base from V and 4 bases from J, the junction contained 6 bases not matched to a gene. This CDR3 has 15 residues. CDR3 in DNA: TGTGCCAGCAGTGAAGTAAGGGGGCACGGCTATGGCTACACCTTC. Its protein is CASSEVRGHGYGYTF.